This is a list of T cell receptor beta chains from one sample in a study of cytomegalovirus exposure and HLA in healthy donors. The repertoire was sequenced with immunoSEQ multiplex PCR; TCRdb's copy has only in-frame clones and lacks some. The sample lists roughly 300,000 clones, about nine tenths occurring once. The material sequenced was PBMCs. These TCRs come from a woman in her twenties or thirties in good health and CMV-seropositive. Each CDR3 is given without its conserved first and last residue.

J: TRBJ1-5; V: TRBV27; CDR3: ASSLSGQGYQPQH
J: TRBJ1-2; V: TRBV28; CDR3: ASRPTGYGYT
J: TRBJ2-1; V: TRBV29-1; CDR3: SVEEMTSGQF
J: TRBJ1-2; V: TRBV28; CDR3: ASSSAEVGGYT
J: TRBJ1-4; V: TRBV19; CDR3: ASSIGRNEKLF
J: TRBJ2-3; V: TRBV9; CDR3: ASSEAAVTDTQY
J: TRBJ1-4; V: TRBV30; CDR3: ASSRGEKLF
J: TRBJ2-7; V: TRBV15; CDR3: ATSSKRGGPGYEQY
J: TRBJ2-5; V: TRBV20-1; CDR3: SARDYETQY
J: TRBJ1-4; V: TRBV19; CDR3: ASKGQENEKLF
J: TRBJ1-1; V: TRBV6-6; CDR3: ASSLLYTEAF
J: TRBJ2-3; V: TRBV6-1; CDR3: ASSEGLAGGTDTQY
J: TRBJ1-6; V: TRBV28; CDR3: ASRQGGGYNSPLH
J: TRBJ2-7; V: TRBV27; CDR3: ASSWGTGTYEQY
J: TRBJ2-7; V: TRBV27; CDR3: ASSKNYEQY
J: TRBJ2-1; V: TRBV7-6; CDR3: ASSLLSGGAPNEQF
J: TRBJ2-7; V: TRBV6-5; CDR3: ASSWETGYEQY
J: TRBJ1-6; V: TRBV5-1; CDR3: ASSLSGSPLH
J: TRBJ2-1; V: TRBV27; CDR3: ASSLVQDHEQF
J: TRBJ2-5; V: TRBV4-3; CDR3: ASSQESSLQETQY
J: TRBJ2-7; V: TRBV19; CDR3: ASSIESGSSYEQY
J: TRBJ2-7; V: TRBV6-1; CDR3: AISDRGYEQY
J: TRBJ2-7; V: TRBV28; CDR3: ASRDRFQGEQY
J: TRBJ2-1; V: TRBV19; CDR3: ASSMFGGSHNEQF
J: TRBJ2-7; V: TRBV14; CDR3: ASSHGIYEQY
J: TRBJ2-5; V: TRBV7-7; CDR3: ASSLGGLVETQY
J: TRBJ2-7; V: TRBV29-1; CDR3: SVEGRSYEQY
J: TRBJ1-1; V: TRBV2; CDR3: ASSDFRQGDPEAF
J: TRBJ2-7; V: TRBV10-3; CDR3: AISESGGATYEQY
J: TRBJ2-7; V: TRBV2; CDR3: ASKGTSGAFYEQY
J: TRBJ2-5; V: TRBV7-9; CDR3: ASSLGLAGGSETQY
J: TRBJ1-1; V: TRBV5-1; CDR3: ASSLGRQRNTEAF
J: TRBJ2-7; V: TRBV28; CDR3: ASSFRDKGFGDYEQY
J: TRBJ1-2; V: TRBV28; CDR3: ASSSGVQGYGYT
J: TRBJ1-6; V: TRBV30; CDR3: AWSRPKNHSPLH
J: TRBJ2-1; V: TRBV5-4; CDR3: ASSLTVNNEQF
J: TRBJ2-7; V: TRBV5-4; CDR3: ASSSVIRTGGQEQY
J: TRBJ1-2; V: TRBV6-5; CDR3: ASSYSGSNYGYT
J: TRBJ2-3; V: TRBV30; CDR3: AWSATDTQY
J: TRBJ1-2; V: TRBV9; CDR3: ASSVVGGRNYGYT
J: TRBJ1-1; V: TRBV2; CDR3: ASSAGNTEAF
J: TRBJ1-5; V: TRBV5-1; CDR3: ASSFMGNEGQPQH
J: TRBJ1-5; V: TRBV2; CDR3: ASSLGLSNQPQH
J: TRBJ1-5; V: TRBV2; CDR3: ASSEPGSLSNQPQH
J: TRBJ2-2; V: TRBV6-1; CDR3: ASSVSRDWTYTGELF
J: TRBJ1-5; V: TRBV7-9; CDR3: ASSSSTGNQPQH
J: TRBJ1-5; V: TRBV7-2; CDR3: ASSNRGSQPQH